The 10 T cell receptor beta chains listed next were all sequenced from one sample in a study of human T cells and chemical hapten exposure. TCRdb called the RACE reads again in MiXCR, with one record for every CDR3 protein. The sample holds 95,000 to 100,000 distinct CDR3 sequences; roughly 12% are singletons and the top ten take 2% to 2.5%. Time point reported: patch test 1, 2 weeks after DPC sensitization. Treatment meaning: therapeutic diphenylcyclopropenone sensitization with weekly scalp DPC. The sample here was whole blood, taken in connection with sensitization to the hapten diphenylcyclopropenone (DPC). All receptors come from a woman aged 40 to 50 with alopecia areata. Some clones in this sample may be carry-over from other donors' samples.

The rearrangement links TRBV24-1 to TRBJ2-6; 8 bases are shared with TRBD2. Unmatched junction bases numbered 12, after V lost 5 bases and J lost 4 bases. Germline-derived CDR1 and CDR2 are KGHDR and SFDVKD. The CDR3 spans 18 residues. The CDR3 sequence: CATSAGTSGIEGANVLTF. CDR3 coding DNA: TGTGCCACCAGTGCCGGGACTAGTGGTATAGAAGGGGCCAACGTCCTGACTTTC.

The chain uses TRBV6-5 and TRBJ2-5, with a tentative D call TRBD2 (5 bases). Germline V gives CDR1 MNHEY, CDR2 SVGAGI. Trimming left V 5 bases short and J 2 bases short, with 9 bases between. CDR3 length: 13 residues. Here the CDR3 reads CASSATIQETQYF. The CDR3 nucleotides are TGTGCCAGCAGTGCGACTATTCAAGAGACCCAGTACTTC.

V and J are TRBV29-1 and TRBJ2-7; TRBD1 might be the D (7 bases). This CDR3 region has 13 residues. CDR1 is SQVTM, CDR2 ANQGSEA, per germline. V was clipped by 3 bases and J by 4 bases, with 13 bases between them. The CDR3 DNA follows: TGCAGCGTTGAGCCCGCAGGGGGGTACGAGCAGTACTTC. Its translation: CSVEPAGGYEQYF.

Many counts were recorded for this clonotype. This chain joins TRBV10-3 and TRBJ2-7, with D perhaps being TRBD1 or TRBD2 (5 bases each). The germline V gene encodes CDR1 ENHRY and CDR2 SYGVKD. Trimming took off 6 bases at V and 5 bases at J, with 17 bases between the two ends. The CDR3 consists of 14 residues. This CDR3 reads CAISTQGEPHEQYF. CDR3 nucleotide sequence: TGTGCCATCAGCACCCAGGGAGAACCGCACGAGCAGTACTTC.

In its sample, this clonotype was seen many times. V and J are TRBV29-1 and TRBJ2-4; D possibly corresponds to TRBD1 (5 bases). This CDR3 comprises 11 residues. Germline V lookup: CDR1 SQVTM, CDR2 ANQGSEA. Deletions cut 1 base from V and 15 bases from J, with 13 bases between. Here the CDR3 reads CSVEVGQRRYF. In nucleotides, the CDR3 is TGCAGCGTTGAAGTCGGACAAAGACGGTACTTC.

In this sample, this clonotype turned up many times. V gene TRBV14 combines with J gene TRBJ2-5, with D tentatively TRBD2 (5 bases). CDR3 length: 14 residues. Germline CDR1 and CDR2: SGHDN and FVKESK. Trimming took off 0 bases at V and 5 bases at J, with 10 bases between the two ends. CDR3 nucleotide sequence: TGTGCCAGCAGCCAAGAATGGGGAGCGGAGACCCAGTACTTC. Translation: CASSQEWGAETQYF.

This sequence joins TRBV6-5 and TRBJ1-1; 8 bases fit TRBD1. V trimming: 2 bases; J trimming: 5 bases; junction bases outside the gene matches: 10. The CDR3 is 16 residues long. Looked up from germline, CDR1 is MNHEY and CDR2 is SVGAGI. CDR3 loop: CASSYQNTGGGTEAFF. In DNA form, the CDR3 reads TGTGCCAGCAGTTACCAAAACACAGGGGGTGGTACTGAAGCTTTCTTT.

The V call is TRBV18, the J call TRBJ1-1, with 7 bases fitting TRBD1. The CDR3 has 14 amino acids. Germline V CDR1 and CDR2: KGHSH, LQKENI. The trim removed 4 bases at V and 6 bases at J, leaving 8 bases unmatched. CDR3 loop: CASSRPDRAPEAFF. The CDR3 DNA follows: TGTGCCAGCTCACGCCCCGACAGGGCCCCTGAAGCTTTCTTT. Full variable domain (outside the CDR3, taken from reference TRBV18 and TRBJ1-1): NAGVMQNPRHLVRRRGQEARLRCSPMKGHSHVYWYRQLPEEGLKFMVYLQKENIIDESGMPKERFSAEFPKEGPSILRIQQVVRGDSAAYFCASSRPDRAPEAFFGQGTRLTVV.

This clonotype was seen repeatedly, ten times or more. V usage is TRBV28 and J usage is TRBJ2-1; D remains unclear. Per germline, CDR1 MDHEN and CDR2 SYDVKM. Trimming left V 2 bases short and J 10 bases short, with 12 bases between. The CDR3 consists of 13 residues. CDR3 bases: TGTGCCAGCAGTTTACCCGATCAATCGGAGCAGTTCTTC. Translating it yields CASSLPDQSEQFF.

This clonotype was seen only a few times. V is TRBV6-2 or TRBV6-3 and J is TRBJ2-2; 7 bases line up with TRBD1. Looked up from germline, CDR1 is MNHEY and CDR2 is SVGEGT. The V and J ends lost 2 bases and 5 bases, in that order; junction bases with no gene match: 8. The CDR3 totals 16 residues. The CDR3 is CASSYATGVRTGELFF. CDR3 bases: TGTGCCAGCAGTTACGCCACAGGGGTCCGGACCGGGGAGCTGTTTTTT.